This passage covers 23 T cell receptor beta chains from one sample sequenced in a study of beta chain features in type 1 diabetes. General study results and limits: Type 1 diabetes patients had moderately but significantly shorter TCRB CDR3s in all four CD4+ subsets.

These receptors have no known antigen. Isolated RNA was reverse transcribed in full, so expressed TCRB transcripts were sequenced. The data were produced by immunoSEQ multiplex PCR, yet TCRdb's version contains in-frame clones alone and is incomplete. This sample has 550,000 to 850,000 clones, with 13% found just once. The sample taken for sequencing was naive CD4+ T cells from blood. All receptors derive from a man younger than 35 with type 1 diabetes.

V is TRBV30 and J is TRBJ2-5, with unresolved D. The end of the DNA aligns better with TRBJ2-7, so the J call may be wrong. Germline CDR1 is GTSNPN and CDR2 is SVGIG (reference sequence). This CDR3 is built from 13 residues. The CDR3 DNA is TGTGCCTGGAGTGTACCCCCCGTATACGAGCAGTACTTC. Translated, it gives CAWSVPPVYEQYF.

The chain has TRBV23-1 and TRBJ1-4, with D perhaps TRBD1 (6 bases). TRBV23-1 is an open reading frame, and its role is uncertain. The V and J ends lost 4 bases and 3 bases respectively, with 15 bases between them. The CDR3 runs 16 residues. Written as DNA, the CDR3 is TGCGCCAGCAGTCTTAGGAGGGGGATTTCTAATGAAAAACTGTTTTTT. Its protein is CASSLRRGISNEKLFF.

The rearrangement uses TRBV7-9 and TRBJ2-1; TRBD1 aligns across 10 bases. CDR3 length: 15 residues. With V trimmed by 5 bases and J by 3 bases, 4 bases remained unmatched. CDR1 is SEHNR and CDR2 is FQNEAQ in the germline V gene (reference sequence). This CDR3 is CASSQGQGLYNEQFF. The CDR3 DNA sequence: TGTGCCAGCAGCCAGGGACAGGGGCTCTACAATGAGCAGTTCTTC.

The gene calls are TRBV5-1 and TRBJ1-1; maybe TRBD1 (5 bases). V lost 4 bases and J lost 1, with 11 bases in between. This CDR3 contains 14 residues. Germline CDR1 is SGHRS and CDR2 is YFSETQ. In nucleotides, the CDR3 is TGCGCCAGCAGCGGGGGGACGGGGAACACTGAAGCTTTCTTT. It is translated as CASSGGTGNTEAFF.

This clone has a handful of counts. V usage is TRBV30 and J usage is TRBJ1-4, with TRBD1 as a possible D gene (5 bases). The CDR3 consists of 14 residues. Germline V gene data show CDR1 as GTSNPN and CDR2 as SVGIG (reference sequence). Deletions cut 0 bases from V and 6 bases from J, with 11 bases between. CDR3 sequence: CAWSVRGGDEKLFF. The CDR3 DNA reads as TGTGCCTGGAGTGTACGGGGAGGGGATGAAAAACTGTTTTTT.

This clone was detected a few times. The CDR3, as DNA: TGTGCCAGCACTAGAGGGGCGGGAGCCTACGAGCAGTACTTC. Protein product: CASTRGAGAYEQYF. The chain has TRBV6-5 and TRBJ2-7; 7 positions match TRBD2. This CDR3 spans 14 amino acids. The germline V gene encodes CDR1 MNHEY and CDR2 SVGAGI. V lost 7 bases to trimming and J lost 2 bases; unmatched junction nucleotides: 8.

This sequence joins TRBV9 and TRBJ2-2, with D unclear. CDR3 size: 17 residues. Trimming pared 3 bases from V and 6 bases from J, leaving 21 bases between. In germline, CDR1 is SGDLS, CDR2 YYNGEE. The DNA for the CDR3 is TGTGCCAGCAGCGGATTCGGGCCGGAGAGAAAGGCCGGGGAGCTGTTTTTT. Protein sequence: CASSGFGPERKAGELFF.

This sequence joins TRBV18 and TRBJ1-5; 7 nucleotides align to TRBD1. Trimming at V came to 1 base and at J to 8 bases, leaving 5 bases not matched to a gene. The CDR3 spans 14 residues. Germline CDR1 is KGHSH and CDR2 is LQKENI. CDR3: CASSPQTGREPQHF. The DNA of the CDR3 is TGTGCCAGCTCACCACAGACAGGGCGAGAGCCCCAGCATTTT.

The J gene is TRBJ2-2, the V gene TRBV11-1; D call uncertain. Per the germline V gene, CDR1 is SGHAT and CDR2 is FQDESV (reference sequence). The CDR3 has 13 amino acids. The V end was cut by 3 bases, the J end by 5 bases, with 7 bases between. The CDR3 region is CASSFLQTGELFF. The CDR3 nucleotides are TGTGCCAGCAGCTTCCTCCAGACCGGGGAGCTGTTTTTT.

The chain has TRBV4-1 and TRBJ2-1, with 8 bases fitting TRBD2. V lost 5 bases to trimming and J lost 2 bases; unmatched junction nucleotides: 8. This CDR3 is 16 amino acids long. Germline CDR1 MGHRA, CDR2 YSYEKL. This CDR3 reads CASSSPGTRTYNEQFF. CDR3 DNA: TGCGCCAGCAGCTCCCCCGGGACTAGAACCTACAATGAGCAGTTCTTC.

The genes are TRBV27 and TRBJ1-2, with D unresolved. This CDR3 is 12 amino acids long. The ends were cut back, 6 bases at V and 8 bases at J, with 13 bases in the middle. Germline lookup yields CDR1 MNHEY and CDR2 SMNVEV (reference sequence). The CDR3 DNA follows: TGTGCCAGCAGGGAAGGGAGTTGGGGCTACACCTTC. It translates to CASREGSWGYTF.

The rearrangement links TRBV19 to TRBJ1-6, with 7 bases fitting TRBD1. There are 15 residues in the CDR3. J gave up 10 bases and V 2 bases, and 8 bases lay outside the gene matches. Germline V CDR1 and CDR2: LNHDA, SQIVND (reference sequence). The CDR3 DNA reads TGTGCCAGTAGTATAAACCGGGACAGAGGGTCACCCCTCCACTTT. This gives the protein CASSINRDRGSPLHF.

This chain joins TRBV5-4 and TRBJ2-2; D is uncertain. The CDR3 consists of 14 residues. Germline assignment: CDR1 SGHNT and CDR2 YYREEE (reference sequence). Trimming took off 6 bases at V and 0 bases at J, with 9 bases between the two ends. The CDR3 region is CASTEKTNTGELFF. CDR3 in DNA: TGTGCCAGCACCGAGAAGACGAACACCGGGGAGCTGTTTTTT. The variable domain in full, with the rest retrieved from reference TRBV5-4 and TRBJ2-2, is ETGVTQSPTHLIKTRGQQVTLRCSSQSGHNTVSWYQQALGQGPQFIFQYYREEENGRGNFPPRFSGLQFPNYSSELNVNALELDDSALYLCASTEKTNTGELFFGEGSRLTVL.

The genes are TRBV30 and TRBJ1-1; D is ambiguous. The CDR3 spans 12 residues. The germline gives CDR1 GTSNPN, CDR2 SVGIG (reference sequence). V was cut by 4 bases and J by 1 base, with 7 bases left in between. The CDR3 region is CAWTQPNTEAFF. In DNA, the CDR3 is TGTGCCTGGACACAGCCGAACACTGAAGCTTTCTTT.

This clone appeared a few times. The gene calls are TRBV30 and TRBJ2-5; D not certain. This CDR3 contains 10 residues. The V end lost 4 bases, the J end lost 5 bases, and 5 bases lay between the germline ends. Germline CDR1 is GTSNPN and CDR2 is SVGIG (reference sequence). The CDR3 reads CAWKRETQYF. For the CDR3, the DNA is TGTGCCTGGAAAAGGGAGACCCAGTACTTC. Drawing the rest from reference TRBV30 and TRBJ2-5, the complete variable domain is SQTIHQWPATLVQPVGSPLSLECTVEGTSNPNLYWYRQAAGRGLQLLFYSVGIGQISSEVPQNLSASRPQDRQFILSSKKLLLSDSGFYLCAWKRETQYFGPGTRLLVL.

This clone was picked up a small number of times. This chain uses TRBV5-1 with TRBJ2-7; tentatively, D is TRBD1 or TRBD2 (8 bases each). CDR1 is SGHRS and CDR2 is YFSETQ in the germline V gene. V lost 3 bases, J lost 4 bases, and 17 bases lay in between. The CDR3 loop spans 15 amino acids. The CDR3 coding sequence is TGCGCCAGCAGCTCGGGAGGGACAGGATATTACGAGCAGTACTTC. It yields the protein CASSSGGTGYYEQYF.

This CDR3 is CASSAFGTDNEQFF. Here the CDR3 DNA reads TGTGCCAGCAGCGCCTTTGGGACAGACAATGAGCAGTTCTTC. The chain recombines TRBV9 with TRBJ2-1, with TRBD1 matching 7 bases. In germline, CDR1 is SGDLS, CDR2 YYNGEE. V was clipped by 3 bases and J by 5 bases; unmatched bases: 5. This CDR3 is 14 amino acids long.

This clone turned up a few times. This rearrangement joins TRBV5-1 to TRBJ2-3, with no clear D. The CDR3 covers 13 residues. Germline loops: CDR1 SGHRS, CDR2 YFSETQ. Deletions cut 0 bases from V and 8 bases from J, with 10 bases between. The CDR3 nucleotides are TGCGCCAGCAGCTTGGCCGAAAGAGCTACGCAGTATTTT. It is translated as CASSLAERATQYF.

V usage is TRBV18 and J usage is TRBJ2-7; 7 nucleotides align to TRBD1. The CDR3 runs 14 residues. V dropped 2 bases and J dropped 2; count of bases not matched to a gene: 3. Germline V gene lookup returns CDR1 KGHSH and CDR2 LQKENI. In nucleotides, the CDR3 is TGTGCCAGCTCACCAAACACAGGGGCCTACGAGCAGTACTTC. This translates into CASSPNTGAYEQYF.

Only a few counts were recorded for this clone. The chain links TRBV18 to TRBJ1-1; 7 nucleotides line up with TRBD1. V shed 3 bases and J 1 base; nucleotides not matched to a gene: 5. CDR1 is KGHSH, CDR2 LQKENI, per germline. The CDR3 loop spans 15 amino acids. The DNA for the CDR3 is TGTGCCAGCTCACCGTCGACAGGGAGGAACACTGAAGCTTTCTTT. Translation gives CASSPSTGRNTEAFF.

This chain connects TRBV5-4 to TRBJ2-3, with a tentative D call TRBD1 (6 bases). In germline, CDR1 is SGHNT, CDR2 YYREEE (reference sequence). Deletions cut 4 bases from V and 0 bases from J, with 15 bases between. The CDR3 is 16 residues long. This CDR3 reads CASSQGPNPSTDTQYF. The CDR3 nucleotides read TGTGCCAGCAGCCAGGGGCCAAATCCTAGCACAGATACGCAGTATTTT.

The chain joins TRBV25-1 to TRBJ2-5, with D maybe TRBD1 (6 bases). The CDR3 contains 16 residues. The germline gives CDR1 MGHDK, CDR2 SYGVNS. Between the trimmed V and J ends, which lost 2 bases and 5 bases, there was a span of 18 bases. The chain's CDR3 is CASSETGKQGRETQYF. CDR3 bases: TGTGCCAGCAGTGAAACCGGAAAACAGGGCCGTGAGACCCAGTACTTC.

The rearrangement joins TRBV10-3 to TRBJ1-3; tentatively, D is TRBD1 (6 bases). This CDR3 contains 16 residues. The ends were cut back, 3 bases at V and 0 bases at J, with 12 bases in the middle. Germline V gives CDR1 ENHRY, CDR2 SYGVKD. The CDR3 DNA reads TGTGCCATCAGTGAAGGCACAGGGCTCTCTGGAAACACCATATATTTT. Translated, it gives CAISEGTGLSGNTIYF.